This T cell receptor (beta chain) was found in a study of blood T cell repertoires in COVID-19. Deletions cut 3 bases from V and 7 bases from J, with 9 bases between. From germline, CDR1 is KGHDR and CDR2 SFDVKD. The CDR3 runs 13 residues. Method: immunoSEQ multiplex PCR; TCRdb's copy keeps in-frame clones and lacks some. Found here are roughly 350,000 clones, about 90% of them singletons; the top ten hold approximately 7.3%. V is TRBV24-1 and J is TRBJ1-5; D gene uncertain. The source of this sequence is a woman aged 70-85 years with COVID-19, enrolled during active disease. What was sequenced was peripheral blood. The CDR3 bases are TGTGCCACCAGTGATGCGGGCCCACAGCCCCAGCATTTT. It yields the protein CATSDAGPQPQHF.